A selection of T cell receptor beta chains follows, all from one sample in a study of cytomegalovirus exposure and HLA in healthy donors. TCRdb's table, derived via immunoSEQ multiplex PCR, lists solely in-frame clones and lacks some. The sample consists of 90,000 to 120,000 clones, 70% to 90% of them appearing once. Sequencing was carried out using PBMCs. The source is a woman under 30 in good health and CMV-seronegative. Both conserved end residues are part of each CDR3. The order of the fields is V gene, J gene, CDR3 protein.

TRBV5-8	TRBJ2-7	CASSLDSGAPYEQYF
TRBV2	TRBJ1-6	CASSPIQGGGSPLHF
TRBV19	TRBJ1-1	CATSGGRGGVLAEAFF
TRBV2	TRBJ1-2	CASSEYREAYGYTF
TRBV2	TRBJ2-2	CASSERKEPRNTGELFF
TRBV29-1	TRBJ2-5	CSVEGSGGLQETQYF
TRBV10-1	TRBJ2-3	CASSEFGQGSADTQYF
TRBV5-6	TRBJ2-1	CASSWGTGSNEQFF
TRBV9	TRBJ1-2	CASSVEEGWKGYTF
TRBV9	TRBJ2-1	CASSEGTSGDNEQFF
TRBV5-1	TRBJ2-2	CASSAGQGNTGELFF
TRBV5-6	TRBJ1-1	CASSLRSIFGIPYTYEAFF
TRBV7-9	TRBJ1-2	CASSSADRGYYGYTF
TRBV28	TRBJ1-3	CASSLSGSLSGNTIYF
TRBV6-5	TRBJ2-7	CASSYSGETPYEQYF
TRBV29-1	TRBJ2-7	CSVEGQGLDEQYF
TRBV30	TRBJ1-1	CAWDGQNTEAFF
TRBV5-6	TRBJ1-2	CASSSPYRDYGYTF
TRBV7-9	TRBJ2-1	CASRPSLVHEQFF
TRBV4-1	TRBJ1-6	CASSQEGGPNSPLHF
TRBV5-6	TRBJ1-2	CASSLVRDNYGYTF
TRBV19	TRBJ2-1	CASSIDRDNEQFF
TRBV27	TRBJ1-6	CASSPDRAASSPLHF
TRBV27	TRBJ1-4	CASSPDTSTNEKLFF
TRBV13	TRBJ2-4	CASSSRTGGRAKNIQYF
TRBV5-6	TRBJ2-7	CASSLDSQQYF
TRBV29-1	TRBJ2-1	CSVGWGGRYNEQFF
TRBV7-9	TRBJ1-3	CASSLADRGLSGNTIYF
TRBV5-6	TRBJ2-7	CASSLLEKNHYEQYF
TRBV7-2	TRBJ1-2	CASSFPNYGYTF
TRBV4-1	TRBJ2-1	CASSKGNWPNEQFF
TRBV9	TRBJ2-3	CASSDRQGSTQYF
TRBV7-7	TRBJ2-3	CASSSMTGGSDTQYF
TRBV27	TRBJ1-6	CASSLDSFYNSPLHF
TRBV7-9	TRBJ1-6	CASSLEGSNSPLHF
TRBV19	TRBJ1-2	CASSWDSLFYGYTF
TRBV11-2	TRBJ2-1	CASSLGFSGNEQFF
TRBV10-3	TRBJ1-2	CAHQGEGANGYTF
TRBV7-9	TRBJ1-4	CASSSYLQGEKLFF
TRBV4-1	TRBJ2-6	CASSQRIGANVLTF
TRBV15	TRBJ1-4	CATSRRSATNEKLFF
TRBV6-8	TRBJ2-1	CASSYEGLVRREQFF
TRBV10-3	TRBJ1-1	CAISDLGGTEAFF
TRBV2	TRBJ2-7	CASSDVRGSPYEQYF
TRBV4-1	TRBJ2-7	CASSQVGVSSYEQYF
TRBV7-8	TRBJ2-7	CATGISVSEQYF
TRBV27	TRBJ1-1	CASSTGFFNTEAFF
TRBV11-2	TRBJ2-7	CASSLDPGGLFSYEQYF
TRBV5-4	TRBJ1-2	CASSLEQGALFTYTF
TRBV15	TRBJ1-5	CATSRGRDSNQPQHF
TRBV7-8	TRBJ1-1	CASSLAGGRMNTEAFF
TRBV9	TRBJ1-6	CASSARDSNSPLHF
TRBV9	TRBJ1-5	CASSASGSNQPQHF
TRBV13	TRBJ1-2	CASSRGGAGSNYGYTF
TRBV30	TRBJ2-7	CAWSVPPRVNEQYF
TRBV5-6	TRBJ2-6	CASSGGYRGLDGANVLTF
TRBV27	TRBJ1-1	CASSFGDLGNTEAFF
TRBV19	TRBJ1-1	CASSTGIRAEAFF
TRBV30	TRBJ1-2	CAWSVQGLPHGYTF
TRBV7-7	TRBJ2-2	CASSFGRTLGGELFF